This TCR beta chain was sequenced in a study of cytomegalovirus exposure and HLA in healthy donors. Primers for the PCR totalled 60 Vbeta and 13 Jbeta. The method was immunoSEQ multiplex PCR; TCRdb's version includes in-frame clones alone and lacks a portion of them. Of approximately 160,000 clones listed, 82% are singletons. CDR3 length equals 12 residues. V was clipped by 5 bases and J by 6 bases, with 7 bases between them. The germline CDR1 and CDR2 sequences are MNHEY and SMNVEV (reference sequence). The chain is built from TRBV27 and TRBJ2-2; D perhaps matches TRBD1 (6 bases). The sequenced sample was PBMCs. This clonotype originated in a girl between 10 and 17 years old in good health and CMV-seropositive. CDR3 sequence: CASSTGPGELFF. The DNA of the CDR3 is TGTGCCAGCAGTACAGGGCCCGGGGAGCTGTTTTTT.